This TCR beta chain originates from a study of cytomegalovirus exposure and HLA in healthy donors. Study results and limitations: The authors listed around 150 TCR beta chains as cytomegalovirus-associated. Judged likely to be a sequencing artifact was a cluster of highly shared sequence variants.

The PCR made use of 60 Vbeta and 13 Jbeta primers. The protocol was immunoSEQ multiplex PCR, while the TCRdb copy is restricted to in-frame clones and leaves out a portion. The data hold 120,000 or so clones, with 80% observed a single time. Details on this clone: The antigen is undetermined.

Nominally healthy donors were sampled, though unrecorded immune exposures were likely. In germline, CDR1 is MGHRA, CDR2 YSYEKL. This CDR3 region has 15 residues. V gave up 3 bases and J gave up 2 bases; unmatched junction bases: 6. This rearrangement joins TRBV4-1 to TRBJ1-2; 7 nucleotides agree with TRBD1. The sequence was obtained from a female donor in good health and CMV-seronegative. The material sequenced was PBMCs. CDR3 protein: CASSQPTGMNYGYTF. DNA for the CDR3: TGCGCCAGCAGCCAGCCGACAGGGATGAACTATGGCTACACCTTC.